Reported below is one T cell receptor beta chain. Its antigen is as yet unknown. The data were taken from a study of OX40 agonist ivuxolimab in advanced cancers. Overall study context: Cohort: 80% to 85% men, mean age about 60, aged about 20 to 90.

Overall study findings and caveats: CD4+ and CD8+ blood T cells expanded clonally by week 6 at 0.1 to 3.0 mg/kg. Expanded clones tended on average to be more numerous among CD8+ T cells than CD4+.

The V gene lost 5 bases and the J gene lost 0 bases, with 10 bases spanning the gap. The V gene's germline CDR1 is GTSNPN and CDR2 SVGIG (reference sequence). This CDR3 is built from 13 residues. Profiling relied on immunoSEQ multiplex PCR, and the TCRdb table lists in-frame clones only, not all of them. The sample has 95,000 or so clones, 92% seen once. Here the sequenced sample was CD4+ or CD8+ T cells sorted from blood, taken in a trial of the OX40 agonist ivuxolimab. The receptor's source is an adult with an advanced solid tumor such as melanoma, head and neck, liver or kidney cancer. The chain links TRBV30 to TRBJ1-1; a possible D gene is TRBD1 (6 bases). The CDR3 loop is CAWDRRMNTEAFF. Written as DNA, the CDR3 is TGTGCCTGGGACAGGCGAATGAACACTGAAGCTTTCTTT. Combining the CDR3 with reference TRBV30 and TRBJ1-1 gives the whole variable domain SQTIHQWPATLVQPVGSPLSLECTVEGTSNPNLYWYRQAAGRGLQLLFYSVGIGQISSEVPQNLSASRPQDRQFILSSKKLLLSDSGFYLCAWDRRMNTEAFFGQGTRLTVV.